These 17 T cell receptor beta chains came from one sample sequenced in a study of T-cell memory formation after mild COVID-19. TCRdb passed the 5' RACE reads through MiXCR, listing each CDR3 protein once. The table has about 81,000 distinct CDR3 sequences, around a quarter seen once; the top ten hold around 45%. Sequenced material: PBMCs or a T cell subset sorted from them (not recorded which). These receptors came from a man younger than 35 who had mild COVID-19 (a few samples of this study predate the infection). Cell type and time point are not known.

This clonotype has more than one count but fewer than ten. The rearrangement joins TRBV4-2 to TRBJ2-7; tentatively, D is TRBD1 (6 bases). This CDR3 spans 16 amino acids. V lost 0 bases and J lost 3, with 15 bases in between. CDR1 LGHNA and CDR2 YNFKEQ come from the germline V gene. The CDR3 sequence is CASSQDRRDRNYEQYF. The CDR3 coding sequence is TGTGCCAGCAGCCAAGATCGACGAGACAGGAACTACGAGCAGTACTTC.

The gene calls are TRBV10-2 and TRBJ2-5; D possibly corresponds to TRBD1 (6 bases). The germline V gene encodes CDR1 WSHSY and CDR2 SAAADI. This CDR3 has 14 amino acids. Trimming took 6 bases from V and 5 from J, leaving 16 bases between them. This chain's CDR3 is CASSATGPAETQYF. Here the CDR3 DNA reads TGCGCCAGCAGCGCTACAGGGCCAGCGGAGACCCAGTACTTC.

The gene calls are TRBV6-5 and TRBJ2-1, with D unclear. This CDR3 comprises 13 residues. The germline CDR1 and CDR2 sequences are MNHEY and SVGAGI. With 5 bases removed from V and 3 bases from J, the gap between germline ends came to 8 bases. The CDR3: CASSNGFYNEQFF. Written as DNA, the CDR3 is TGTGCCAGCAGTAACGGGTTCTACAATGAGCAGTTCTTC.

The gene calls are TRBV7-9 and TRBJ2-7, with TRBD1 matching 9 bases. This CDR3 comprises 14 residues. V lost 4 bases to trimming and J lost 3 bases; unmatched junction nucleotides: 4. Germline values: CDR1 SEHNR, CDR2 FQNEAQ (reference sequence). The CDR3 DNA reads as TGTGCCAGCAGCTGGGACAGGGAAGACTACGAGCAGTACTTC. Translating it yields CASSWDREDYEQYF.

J is TRBJ1-2 and V is TRBV4-1, with TRBD1 matching 10 bases. CDR1 is MGHRA and CDR2 is YSYEKL in the germline V gene. CDR3 length equals 16 residues. J lost 5 bases, V lost 1 base, and 7 bases had no gene match. The CDR3, as DNA: TGCGCCAGCAGCCAAGGTCCCGGGACAGGGGAATATGGCTACACCTTC. Translation: CASSQGPGTGEYGYTF.

The chain links TRBV6-6 to TRBJ1-6; a possible D gene is TRBD1 (5 bases). Trimming pared 2 bases from V and 14 bases from J, leaving 19 bases between. Germline CDR1 MNHNY, CDR2 SVGAGI (reference sequence). This CDR3 has 15 amino acids. The CDR3: CASSYGGGARSALHF. DNA for the CDR3: TGTGCCAGCAGTTACGGGGGAGGGGCGCGTTCGGCCCTCCACTTT.

The V and J genes are TRBV9 and TRBJ2-3; D is possibly TRBD2 (5 bases). The CDR3 totals 15 residues. V dropped 5 bases and J dropped 4 bases, with 17 bases sitting between them. Per germline, CDR1 SGDLS and CDR2 YYNGEE. CDR3 DNA sequence: TGTGCCAGCAGAATAGGAGGAGCGGAGGCAGATACGCAGTATTTT. Protein: CASRIGGAEADTQYF.

The chain carries TRBV7-9 and TRBJ2-5, with 8 positions matching TRBD1. Per the germline V gene, CDR1 is SEHNR and CDR2 is FQNEAQ (reference sequence). The CDR3 totals 14 residues. J lost 2 bases, V lost 5 bases, and 4 bases had no gene match. CDR3 sequence reads: CASSADRGQETQYF. CDR3 DNA: TGTGCCAGCAGCGCTGACAGGGGTCAAGAGACCCAGTACTTC.

V and J are TRBV2 and TRBJ2-5, with no clear D. CDR1 and CDR2 from the germline V gene are SNHLY and FYNNEI. CDR3 length: 12 residues. With 8 bases removed from V and 1 base from J, the gap between germline ends came to 8 bases. Here the CDR3 DNA reads TGTGCCAGCCGTGCAGGCCAAGAGACCCAGTACTTC. Encoded protein: CASRAGQETQYF.

The chain recombines TRBV28 with TRBJ2-4, with D perhaps TRBD1 (6 bases). This CDR3 contains 15 residues. Germline V lookup: CDR1 MDHEN, CDR2 SYDVKM. The V end lost 6 bases, the J end lost 0 bases, and 12 bases lay between the germline ends. The chain's CDR3 is CASRYRDLAKNIQYF. The CDR3 DNA sequence: TGTGCCAGCAGGTACAGGGACCTAGCCAAAAACATTCAGTACTTC.

The chain employs TRBV7-8 and TRBJ2-7; 8 bases fit TRBD1. Germline trimming cut 5 bases from V and 5 bases from J; bases unmatched to any gene: 2. This CDR3 has 12 amino acids. Germline V lookup: CDR1 SGHVS, CDR2 FQNEAQ. The CDR3 nucleotides are TGTGCCAGCAGCCAGGGGGCCGACGAGCAGTACTTC. Translating gives CASSQGADEQYF. Based on the CDR3 plus reference TRBV7-8 and TRBJ2-7, the full variable domain is GAGVSQSPRYKVAKRGQDVALRCDPISGHVSLFWYQQALGQGPEFLTYFQNEAQLDKSGLPSDRFFAERPEGSVSTLKIQRTQQEDSAVYLCASSQGADEQYFGPGTRLTVT.

The chain employs TRBV11-2 and TRBJ2-3; no clear D gene. This CDR3 is built from 15 residues. Germline CDR1 and CDR2: SGHAT and FQNNGV. Trimming took 1 base from V and 4 from J, leaving 12 bases between them. As DNA, the CDR3 is TGTGCCAGCAGCTTAGGTCCCGTCGCGGCAGATACGCAGTATTTT. Protein: CASSLGPVAADTQYF.

The genes are TRBV3-1 and TRBJ1-2; a weak D match, TRBD1 (5 bases). The CDR3 sequence is 15 residues long. Germline V gene lookup returns CDR1 LGHDT and CDR2 YNNKEL (reference sequence). V lost 0 bases, J lost 5 bases, and 13 bases lay in between. The CDR3 nucleotides read TGTGCCAGCAGCCAAGATGTCGGGACCCGGTATGGCTACACCTTC. Translating gives CASSQDVGTRYGYTF.

This clonotype appeared a few times. The chain couples TRBV6-2 or TRBV6-3 to TRBJ1-1, with 11 bases aligning to TRBD1. The CDR3 extends over 15 amino acids. V lost 2 bases to trimming and J lost 6 bases; unmatched junction nucleotides: 5. Per the germline V gene, CDR1 is MNHEY and CDR2 is SVGEGT. The CDR3 coding sequence is TGTGCCAGCAGTTACCGCTGGGACAGGGGGGCTGAAGCTTTCTTT. Translation gives CASSYRWDRGAEAFF.

This clonotype appeared once. J is TRBJ2-1 and V is TRBV7-2, with a tentative D call TRBD2 (5 bases). Trimming pared 5 bases from V and 9 bases from J, leaving 14 bases between. This CDR3 has 13 amino acids. Germline V gene sequence: CDR1 SGHTA, CDR2 FQGNSA. The CDR3 loop is CASSDYLQPEQFF. The CDR3 nucleotides are TGTGCCAGCAGCGACTACCTGCAACCTGAGCAGTTCTTC.

This rearrangement joins TRBV20-1 to TRBJ2-1, with TRBD2 as a possible D gene (5 bases). The CDR3 runs 14 residues. V was trimmed by 5 bases and J by 0 bases, leaving 11 bases between them. CDR1 is DFQATT, CDR2 SNEGSKA, per germline (reference sequence). In nucleotides, the CDR3 is TGCAGTGCTGCAGGAAGCGGCTCCTACAATGAGCAGTTCTTC. It translates to CSAAGSGSYNEQFF.

The V gene is TRBV20-1, the J gene TRBJ2-7; 14 nucleotides match TRBD2. CDR1 DFQATT and CDR2 SNEGSKA come from the germline V gene (reference sequence). Germline trimming cut 0 bases from V and 3 bases from J; bases unmatched to any gene: 7. This CDR3 is built from 17 residues. CDR3 in DNA: TGCAGTGCTAGAGAACCGGGACTAGCGGGGGTAGACTACGAGCAGTACTTC. This translates into CSAREPGLAGVDYEQYF.